This is a list of T cell receptor beta chains from one sample in a study of CD8+CD57+ T cells in acquired aplastic anemia. TCRdb reanalysed the reads using MiXCR and keeps one entry per CDR3 protein. The sample shows 150,000 to 200,000 distinct CDR3 sequences, roughly 64% of them seen only once. The specimen sequenced was sorted CD4+, CD8+, or CD8+CD57+ T cells (not recorded which) from PBMCs. Every receptor here comes from a human donor with severe aplastic anemia or a healthy control (not recorded which). The CDR3 runs from the conserved cysteine through the conserved F or W. D genes are given only for firm matches. Size is omitted from some rows. Given values are once, few, many or a class for expanded clones.

v_gene: TRBV15
j_gene: TRBJ1-5
d_gene: NA
abundance: NA
CDR3nt: TGTGCCACCAGCACCGACAGGTGCGGACAGCCCCAGCATTTT
CDR3aa: CATSTDRCGQPQHF

v_gene: TRBV4-1
j_gene: TRBJ1-1
d_gene: NA
abundance: NA
CDR3nt: TGCGCCAGCAGGCTCGGACCATCGATCACTGAAGCTTTCTTT
CDR3aa: CASRLGPSITEAFF

v_gene: TRBV7-2
j_gene: TRBJ2-7
d_gene: TRBD1
abundance: NA
CDR3nt: TGTGCCAGCAGCGGTGACAGGGCCGAGCAGTACTTC
CDR3aa: CASSGDRAEQYF

v_gene: TRBV20-1
j_gene: TRBJ2-1
d_gene: NA
abundance: NA
CDR3nt: TGCAGTGCTGTCCACGATAACTCCTACAATGAGCAGCTCTTC
CDR3aa: CSAVHDNSYNEQLF

v_gene: TRBV24-1
j_gene: TRBJ2-3
d_gene: NA
abundance: NA
CDR3nt: TGTGCCACCAGTGAGGGGGACATAGGGACAGATACGCAGTATTTT
CDR3aa: CATSEGDIGTDTQYF

v_gene: TRBV7-8
j_gene: TRBJ2-2
d_gene: NA
abundance: NA
CDR3nt: TGCGCCAGCAGCTTGGACGGGGGCGCGAGCACCGGGGAGCTGTTTTTT
CDR3aa: CASSLDGGASTGELFF

v_gene: TRBV5-1
j_gene: TRBJ2-1
d_gene: NA
abundance: NA
CDR3nt: TGCGCCAGCAGCTTGGGGGCCGACAATGAGCAGTTCTTC
CDR3aa: CASSLGADNEQFF

v_gene: TRBV7-2
j_gene: TRBJ1-2
d_gene: TRBD1
abundance: NA
CDR3nt: TGTGCCGGCAGCTCCGGACAGGGCCAGATCTTC
CDR3aa: CAGSSGQGQIF

v_gene: TRBV6-5
j_gene: TRBJ2-7
d_gene: TRBD1
abundance: NA
CDR3nt: TGTGCCAGCAGCCGGACAGGGGGGACCTACGAGCAGTACTTC
CDR3aa: CASSRTGGTYEQYF

v_gene: TRBV12-3/TRBV12-4
j_gene: TRBJ1-6
d_gene: NA
abundance: NA
CDR3nt: TGTGCCAGCCTCCGGGCCGCTAATTCACCCCTCCACTTT
CDR3aa: CASLRAANSPLHF

v_gene: TRBV7-2
j_gene: TRBJ2-1
d_gene: NA
abundance: NA
CDR3nt: TGTGCCAGCAGCCTAGACCTCACGTGGGGTGAGCAGTTCTTC
CDR3aa: CASSLDLTWGEQFF

v_gene: TRBV6-1
j_gene: TRBJ1-5
d_gene: TRBD1
abundance: once
CDR3nt: TGTGCCAGCATTTTTCAGGGGGCTGCAGATCAGCCCCAGCATTTT
CDR3aa: CASIFQGAADQPQHF

v_gene: TRBV12-3/TRBV12-4
j_gene: TRBJ2-3
d_gene: TRBD2
abundance: NA
CDR3nt: TGTGCCAGCAGCCGGGGGGTAGCGGGGGGGCCGGATACGCAGTATTTT
CDR3aa: CASSRGVAGGPDTQYF

v_gene: TRBV6-4
j_gene: TRBJ2-1
d_gene: TRBD2
abundance: few
CDR3nt: TGTGCCAGCAGTGAGCGGGGGGGTAACAATGAGCAGTTCTTC
CDR3aa: CASSERGGNNEQFF

v_gene: TRBV7-9
j_gene: TRBJ2-3
d_gene: NA
abundance: NA
CDR3nt: TGTGCCAGCAGCGCCGACCCCACAGATACGCAGTATTTT
CDR3aa: CASSADPTDTQYF

v_gene: TRBV20-1
j_gene: TRBJ2-7
d_gene: TRBD1
abundance: NA
CDR3nt: TGCAGTGCTTTGGGACAGGGCTACGAGCAGTACTTC
CDR3aa: CSALGQGYEQYF

v_gene: TRBV7-9
j_gene: TRBJ1-1
d_gene: TRBD1
abundance: NA
CDR3nt: TGTGCCAGCAGCTGGGGGACAGCTGGCACTGAAGCTTTCTTT
CDR3aa: CASSWGTAGTEAFF

v_gene: TRBV9
j_gene: TRBJ2-3
d_gene: NA
abundance: NA
CDR3nt: TGTGCCAGCAGCGTAGTGGATAGTTTGGGCACAGATACGCAGTATTTT
CDR3aa: CASSVVDSLGTDTQYF

v_gene: TRBV9
j_gene: TRBJ1-4
d_gene: NA
abundance: NA
CDR3nt: TGTGCCAGCAGTCGACAGATAAATGAAAAACTGTTTTTT
CDR3aa: CASSRQINEKLFF

v_gene: TRBV20-1
j_gene: TRBJ2-7
d_gene: NA
abundance: once
CDR3nt: TGCAGTGCGCGGGGACGGCCTGACACCGGGGGATACGAGCAGTACTTC
CDR3aa: CSARGRPDTGGYEQYF

v_gene: TRBV9
j_gene: TRBJ2-3
d_gene: NA
abundance: NA
CDR3nt: TGTGCCAGCAGCGAAAACCCGGGTCCCTTCACAGATACGCAGTATTTT
CDR3aa: CASSENPGPFTDTQYF

v_gene: TRBV20-1
j_gene: TRBJ1-2
d_gene: NA
abundance: many
CDR3nt: TGCAGTGCTACCCAGGGAGAAGGAGGCTACACCTTC
CDR3aa: CSATQGEGGYTF

v_gene: TRBV20-1
j_gene: TRBJ2-1
d_gene: NA
abundance: NA
CDR3nt: TGCAGTGCTAGGGGCCTAGGGGGGGTCAATGAGCAGTTCTTC
CDR3aa: CSARGLGGVNEQFF

v_gene: TRBV2
j_gene: TRBJ2-7
d_gene: TRBD1
abundance: NA
CDR3nt: TGTGCCAGCAGTGAGTTACCACCGGGACAGGGCTACGAGCAGTACTTC
CDR3aa: CASSELPPGQGYEQYF

v_gene: TRBV6-5
j_gene: TRBJ2-7
d_gene: TRBD1
abundance: NA
CDR3nt: TGTGCCAGCAGTTTAACCGGGACAGGGAAATACGAGCAGTACTTC
CDR3aa: CASSLTGTGKYEQYF

v_gene: TRBV5-1
j_gene: TRBJ2-3
d_gene: NA
abundance: NA
CDR3nt: TGCGCCAGCAGCTTGACGTTAGGGGGTAAGGATACGCAGTATTTT
CDR3aa: CASSLTLGGKDTQYF

v_gene: TRBV19
j_gene: TRBJ1-6
d_gene: NA
abundance: NA
CDR3nt: TGTGCCAGTAGTCATGGGACGGGCTATAATTCACCCCTCCACTTT
CDR3aa: CASSHGTGYNSPLHF

v_gene: TRBV2
j_gene: TRBJ1-3
d_gene: TRBD1
abundance: NA
CDR3nt: TGTGCCAGCAGCCTAAGACAGGGTGGAGGAAACACCATATATTTT
CDR3aa: CASSLRQGGGNTIYF

v_gene: TRBV29-1
j_gene: TRBJ1-1
d_gene: NA
abundance: NA
CDR3nt: TGCAGCGTTGATCCCGATGACACTGAAGCTTTCTTT
CDR3aa: CSVDPDDTEAFF

v_gene: TRBV2
j_gene: TRBJ2-7
d_gene: NA
abundance: NA
CDR3nt: TGTGCCAGCAGCACAGACTTGTACGAGCAGTACTTC
CDR3aa: CASSTDLYEQYF

v_gene: TRBV29-1
j_gene: TRBJ2-5
d_gene: TRBD1
abundance: NA
CDR3nt: TGCAGCTTAAGACAGGGGGTTTTCGAGACCCAGTACTTC
CDR3aa: CSLRQGVFETQYF

v_gene: TRBV29-1
j_gene: TRBJ2-1
d_gene: TRBD1
abundance: NA
CDR3nt: TGCAGCGTTGAAGATCGCGGGGACAGGGGGGGATACTCCTACAATGAGCAGTTCTTC
CDR3aa: CSVEDRGDRGGYSYNEQFF

v_gene: TRBV11-2
j_gene: TRBJ2-7
d_gene: NA
abundance: NA
CDR3nt: TGTGCCAGCAGCCTAGCTGCGGGGCAGTCCTACGAGCAGTACTTC
CDR3aa: CASSLAAGQSYEQYF

v_gene: TRBV5-8
j_gene: TRBJ1-5
d_gene: NA
abundance: many
CDR3nt: TGTGCCAGCAGCTTGGTGGAGGGACATCAGCCCCAGCATTTT
CDR3aa: CASSLVEGHQPQHF

v_gene: TRBV7-9
j_gene: TRBJ2-5
d_gene: TRBD1
abundance: NA
CDR3nt: TGTGCCAGCAGCGCCCGGACAGGCCTCGTACCATACCAAGAGACCCAGTACTTC
CDR3aa: CASSARTGLVPYQETQYF

v_gene: TRBV25-1
j_gene: TRBJ2-1
d_gene: TRBD2
abundance: NA
CDR3nt: TGTGCCAGCACCAACGCGGGAGCTGACAATGAGCAGTTCTTC
CDR3aa: CASTNAGADNEQFF

v_gene: TRBV7-9
j_gene: TRBJ2-7
d_gene: NA
abundance: NA
CDR3nt: TGCGCCAGCAGCCACCGGACCGGGACTGGCTACGAGCAGTACTTC
CDR3aa: CASSHRTGTGYEQYF

v_gene: TRBV7-7
j_gene: TRBJ2-7
d_gene: NA
abundance: once
CDR3nt: TGTGCCAGCAGTTTTTACAGCGTCTCCTACGAGCAGTACTTC
CDR3aa: CASSFYSVSYEQYF

v_gene: TRBV2
j_gene: TRBJ2-5
d_gene: TRBD2
abundance: NA
CDR3nt: TGTGCCAGCACCCCGGGACTAGCCCCAGAGACCCAGTACTTC
CDR3aa: CASTPGLAPETQYF

v_gene: TRBV20-1
j_gene: TRBJ1-2
d_gene: TRBD1
abundance: many
CDR3nt: TGCAGTGCTAGAGCGTTGACAGGGGGCTATGGCTACACCTTC
CDR3aa: CSARALTGGYGYTF

v_gene: TRBV5-4
j_gene: TRBJ2-2
d_gene: TRBD2
abundance: many
CDR3nt: TGTGCCAGCAGCTTGGGGACTAGCGGGGGGTACACCGGGGAGCTGTTTTTT
CDR3aa: CASSLGTSGGYTGELFF

v_gene: TRBV7-9
j_gene: TRBJ2-7
d_gene: NA
abundance: NA
CDR3nt: TGTGCCAGCAGCTTGGACAGTTCGACCTGCGAGCAGTACTTC
CDR3aa: CASSLDSSTCEQYF

v_gene: TRBV2
j_gene: TRBJ2-2
d_gene: NA
abundance: NA
CDR3nt: TGTGCCAGCAGAGCGGGACAGCAGACCGGGGAGCTGTTTTTT
CDR3aa: CASRAGQQTGELFF

v_gene: TRBV20-1
j_gene: TRBJ2-7
d_gene: NA
abundance: few
CDR3nt: TGCAGTGCGGCAGGGAAGGGCGAGCAGTACTTC
CDR3aa: CSAAGKGEQYF

v_gene: TRBV20-1
j_gene: TRBJ1-5
d_gene: TRBD1
abundance: many
CDR3nt: TGCAGTGCGACCGGGACAGGGGAGGTTCAGCCCCAGCATTTT
CDR3aa: CSATGTGEVQPQHF

v_gene: TRBV7-6
j_gene: TRBJ2-1
d_gene: NA
abundance: NA
CDR3nt: TGTGCCAGCAGCCCAAATAACAATGAGCAGTTCTTC
CDR3aa: CASSPNNNEQFF

v_gene: TRBV7-9
j_gene: TRBJ2-3
d_gene: NA
abundance: NA
CDR3nt: TGTGCCAGGGAGGGGGACGAAGATACGCAGTATTTT
CDR3aa: CAREGDEDTQYF

v_gene: TRBV7-9
j_gene: TRBJ2-1
d_gene: NA
abundance: NA
CDR3nt: TGTGCCAGCAGCCATTTGGGGCTATTTGAGCAGAATGAGCAGTTCTTC
CDR3aa: CASSHLGLFEQNEQFF

v_gene: TRBV10-3
j_gene: TRBJ1-1
d_gene: NA
abundance: few
CDR3nt: TGTGCCTCTAGTGACCCGAACACTGAAGCTTTCTTT
CDR3aa: CASSDPNTEAFF

v_gene: TRBV29-1
j_gene: TRBJ2-2
d_gene: NA
abundance: many
CDR3nt: TGCAGCGTCCTCATGCAGTCCGGGGAGCTGTTTTTT
CDR3aa: CSVLMQSGELFF

v_gene: TRBV7-2
j_gene: TRBJ2-7
d_gene: TRBD1
abundance: few
CDR3nt: TGTGCCAGCTGGACAGGGGTGGACGAGCAGTACTTC
CDR3aa: CASWTGVDEQYF

v_gene: TRBV15
j_gene: TRBJ1-3
d_gene: NA
abundance: many
CDR3nt: TGTGCCACCAGCAGCGGTGGGCGCTCTGGAAACACCATATATTTT
CDR3aa: CATSSGGRSGNTIYF